Following are 5 T cell receptor beta chains from one sample sequenced in a study of blood T cells in healthy people across ages. A second about 7 to 12 cycle PCR used barcoded and J-beta primers. TCRdb reanalysed the 5' RACE reads using MiXCR and keeps one entry per CDR3 protein. The table records hundreds of thousands of distinct CDR3 sequences, over 25% of them present only once. The same sample was also used in a study of T cells of mothers and their children.

Sequenced material: blood. Receptor source: a boy between 2 and 10 years old in good health.

This clonotype was counted between two and nine times. The chain recombines TRBV12-3 or TRBV12-4 with TRBJ1-3, with no clear D. This CDR3 has 11 amino acids. The ends were cut back, 4 bases at V and 13 bases at J, with 11 bases in the middle. The CDR3 spells CASSSAGHIYF. In DNA form, the CDR3 reads TGTGCCAGCAGTTCGGCAGGCCATATATATTTT.

This clonotype was detected a few times. The chain employs TRBV6-5 and TRBJ2-3; 8 positions match TRBD2. Germline CDR1 MNHEY, CDR2 SVGAGI. Trimming cost V 7 bases and J 13 bases; bases outside gene matches: 10. There are 12 residues in the CDR3. CDR3 DNA: TGTGCCAGCATGACTATGGGGACTAGGGAGTATTTT. Amino acids: CASMTMGTREYF.

This clonotype showed up many times. The chain combines TRBV7-2 with TRBJ1-1; a weak D match, TRBD1 (5 bases). V was clipped by 3 bases and J by 3 bases, with 20 bases between them. Germline V CDR1 and CDR2: SGHTA, FQGNSA. The CDR3 has 17 amino acids. The DNA of the CDR3 is TGTGCCAGCAGCTTCCCTCACGGGGGATGGATGGACACTGAAGCTTTCTTT. Protein sequence: CASSFPHGGWMDTEAFF.

This clonotype was recorded many times. The chain combines TRBV5-1 with TRBJ2-6, with D possibly being TRBD1 or TRBD2 (5 bases each). The V gene lost 0 bases and the J gene lost 0 bases, with 7 bases spanning the gap. The CDR3 consists of 16 residues. Per germline, CDR1 SGHRS and CDR2 YFSETQ. DNA for the CDR3: TGCGCCAGCAGCTTGGGGGGGTCCTCTGGGGCCAACGTCCTGACTTTC. Protein: CASSLGGSSGANVLTF.

The CDR3 loop is CASSYLLRLADYEQYF. The DNA for the CDR3 is TGTGCCAGCAGTTACCTTCTGCGACTAGCGGACTACGAGCAGTACTTC. The rearrangement joins TRBV6-2 or TRBV6-3 to TRBJ2-1; TRBD2 matches 9 bases. The assigned J gene may be wrong: the sequence end matches TRBJ2-7 better. The length of the CDR3 is 16 residues. CDR1 and CDR2 (germline): MNHEY, SVGEGT.